These 17 T cell receptor beta chains came from one sample sequenced in a study of blood T cell repertoires in COVID-19. Method: immunoSEQ multiplex PCR; TCRdb's copy keeps in-frame clones and lacks some. The profile shows 50,000 to 75,000 clones, roughly 91% of them singletons. The specimen was peripheral blood. The receptors come from a human donor in a cohort sampled during active COVID-19.

V gene TRBV30 combines with J gene TRBJ1-5; TRBD1 agrees at 7 bases. Germline V gene lookup returns CDR1 GTSNPN and CDR2 SVGIG (reference sequence). CDR3 length equals 14 residues. J was trimmed by 7 bases and V by 4 bases; bases with no gene match: 10. The CDR3 bases are TGTGCCTGGACCCGACACACAGGGGAACAGCCCCAGCATTTT. Its translation: CAWTRHTGEQPQHF.

This chain links TRBV27 with TRBJ1-4; tentatively, D is TRBD1 (5 bases). V lost 6 bases to trimming and J lost 8 bases, with 13 bases between them. This CDR3 is built from 13 residues. Germline CDR1 is MNHEY and CDR2 is SMNVEV (reference sequence). CDR3 DNA sequence: TGTGCCAGCAGGTCAAGGGGTGGAGAAAAACTGTTTTTT. Translation gives CASRSRGGEKLFF.

The chain combines TRBV6-5 with TRBJ2-2; 7 bases are a match to TRBD1. Germline loops: CDR1 MNHEY, CDR2 SVGAGI. V dropped 6 bases and J dropped 1; count of bases not matched to a gene: 5. The length of the CDR3 is 15 residues. DNA for the CDR3: TGTGCCAGCAGGACAGGGCTCGTGAACACCGGGGAGCTGTTTTTT. Amino acid sequence: CASRTGLVNTGELFF.

V usage is TRBV27 and J usage is TRBJ2-1, with TRBD2 matching 8 bases. CDR3 size: 16 residues. From germline, CDR1 is MNHEY and CDR2 SMNVEV (reference sequence). The J segment lost 5 bases and the V segment lost 10 bases, leaving 16 bases of the junction unmatched. In DNA form, the CDR3 reads TGTGCCACCCCCTGTCCCTGCGCGGGAGGTGACAATGAGCAGTTCTTC. Translating gives CATPCPCAGGDNEQFF.

The V gene is TRBV28, the J gene TRBJ2-7; possible D gene TRBD2, 5 bases. Germline V lookup: CDR1 MDHEN, CDR2 SYDVKM. V was pared by 1 base and J by 7 bases, with 8 bases between. This CDR3 contains 12 residues. CDR3 residues: CASSLSTGEQYF. The DNA for the CDR3 is TGTGCCAGCAGTTTATCGACGGGGGAGCAGTACTTC.

CDR3 sequence: CASSPQGGAYNEQFF. For the CDR3, the DNA is TGTGCCAGCTCACCACAAGGGGGGGCCTACAATGAGCAGTTCTTC. The chain combines TRBV18 with TRBJ2-1, with D perhaps TRBD2 (7 bases). V was cut by 1 base and J by 2 bases, with 9 bases left in between. CDR3 length: 15 residues. Germline V gives CDR1 KGHSH, CDR2 LQKENI.

This clone was picked up one time. The V call is TRBV6-5, the J call TRBJ1-2, with TRBD1 matching over 10 bases. Germline trimming cut 5 bases from V and 4 bases from J; bases unmatched to any gene: 7. The length of the CDR3 is 15 residues. The germline CDR1 and CDR2 sequences are MNHEY and SVGAGI. The CDR3 sequence is CASSLGTGASYGYTF. CDR3 coding DNA: TGTGCCAGCAGTCTGGGGACAGGGGCCAGCTATGGCTACACCTTC.

This sequence joins TRBV11-2 and TRBJ2-7; 11 bases match TRBD2. This CDR3 spans 18 amino acids. The germline V gene encodes CDR1 SGHAT and CDR2 FQNNGV. V was pared by 6 bases and J by 4 bases, with 17 bases of the junction left unmatched. CDR3 loop: CASSYSLSGRAWGYEQYF. In DNA, the CDR3 is TGTGCCAGCAGTTATAGTCTTAGCGGGAGGGCTTGGGGATACGAGCAGTACTTC.

This clone was recorded only once. The gene calls are TRBV13 and TRBJ2-2; possibly TRBD2 for D (7 bases). Trimming shortened V by 5 bases and J by 3 bases, and 13 bases separated the two germline ends. The CDR3 is 15 residues long. Germline V lookup: CDR1 PRHDT, CDR2 FYEKMQ (reference sequence). CDR3 bases: TGTGCCAGCAGCCGAGGGGGAGGGTACACCGGGGAGCTGTTTTTT. Protein sequence: CASSRGGGYTGELFF.

This clone was seen many times. The V and J genes are TRBV7-9 and TRBJ2-5; 9 positions match TRBD2. Per germline, CDR1 SEHNR and CDR2 FQNEAQ (reference sequence). V shed 2 bases, J shed 2 bases, and the junction held 3 bases outside the gene matches. The CDR3 is made up of 15 amino acids. CDR3 in DNA: TGTGCCAGCAGCTTAATCCTAGCGGGACAAGAGACCCAGTACTTC. Its translation is CASSLILAGQETQYF.

This chain joins TRBV5-1 and TRBJ2-7; a possible D gene is TRBD1 (6 bases). Trimming removed 0 bases from V and 0 bases from J, with 7 bases in between. CDR3 length equals 14 residues. Germline lookup yields CDR1 SGHRS and CDR2 YFSETQ. The CDR3, as DNA: TGCGCCAGCAGCTTGGAGGACAGCTCCTACGAGCAGTACTTC. Translated: CASSLEDSSYEQYF.

In DNA form, the CDR3 reads TGCGCCAGCAGCTGGGACAGCACCGGGGAGCTGTTTTTT. Protein sequence: CASSWDSTGELFF. The genes are TRBV5-1 and TRBJ2-2; the match to TRBD1 covers 7 bases. Germline-derived CDR1 and CDR2 are SGHRS and YFSETQ. With 3 bases clipped from V and 4 bases from J, the junction kept 0 bases outside the gene matches. The CDR3 runs to 13 residues. The whole variable domain, filled in from reference TRBV5-1 and TRBJ2-2, reads KAGVTQTPRYLIKTRGQQVTLSCSPISGHRSVSWYQQTPGQGLQFLFEYFSETQRNKGNFPGRFSGRQFSNSRSEMNVSTLELGDSALYLCASSWDSTGELFFGEGSRLTVL.

The V gene is TRBV27, the J gene TRBJ2-2; TRBD1 is a possible D gene (5 bases). Germline V gene lookup returns CDR1 MNHEY and CDR2 SMNVEV (reference sequence). Trimming took 1 base from V and 3 from J, leaving 12 bases between them. CDR3 length: 16 amino acids. The CDR3 nucleotides are TGTGCCAGCAGTTTATTCGGCAGGGCCGACACCGGGGAGCTGTTTTTT. It yields the protein CASSLFGRADTGELFF.

The chain links TRBV7-9 to TRBJ1-1, with TRBD1 matching over 9 bases. The J segment lost 5 bases and the V segment lost 4 bases, leaving 11 bases of the junction unmatched. Per the germline V gene, CDR1 is SEHNR and CDR2 is FQNEAQ (reference sequence). This CDR3 is built from 16 residues. Here the CDR3 DNA reads TGTGCCAGCAGCTCAACGTTGTCCGGGACAGGGACTGAAGCTTTCTTT. This codes for CASSSTLSGTGTEAFF. Variable domain in full (rest from reference TRBV7-9 and TRBJ1-1): DTGVSQNPRHKITKRGQNVTFRCDPISEHNRLYWYRQTLGQGPEFLTYFQNEAQLEKSRLLSDRFSAERPKGSFSTLEIQRTEQGDSAMYLCASSSTLSGTGTEAFFGQGTRLTVV.

The CDR3 here is CSVEERQLSGYTF. The CDR3 bases are TGCAGCGTTGAAGAGAGACAGTTATCTGGCTACACCTTC. The rearrangement uses TRBV29-1 and TRBJ1-2; TRBD1 might be the D (5 bases). The CDR3 extends over 13 amino acids. The germline V gene encodes CDR1 SQVTM and CDR2 ANQGSEA. V lost 0 bases and J 7 bases, leaving 12 bases between the germline ends.

The chain recombines TRBV30 with TRBJ2-7, with 10 bases fitting TRBD1. Trimming removed 5 bases from V and 6 bases from J; junction bases left unmatched: 10. The CDR3 runs to 14 residues. Germline values: CDR1 GTSNPN, CDR2 SVGIG (reference sequence). CDR3 sequence: CAWCPGQGRREQYF. The DNA of the CDR3 is TGTGCCTGGTGTCCGGGACAGGGGCGCCGCGAGCAGTACTTC.

The CDR3 DNA reads as TGCGCCAGCAGTGGACTAAGTAATGAGCAGTTCTTC. Protein sequence: CASSGLSNEQFF. The chain is built from TRBV10-1 and TRBJ2-1, with D perhaps TRBD2 (5 bases). V was clipped by 4 bases and J by 7 bases, with 8 bases between them. The germline gives CDR1 WNHNN, CDR2 SYGVQD (reference sequence). CDR3 length: 12 residues.